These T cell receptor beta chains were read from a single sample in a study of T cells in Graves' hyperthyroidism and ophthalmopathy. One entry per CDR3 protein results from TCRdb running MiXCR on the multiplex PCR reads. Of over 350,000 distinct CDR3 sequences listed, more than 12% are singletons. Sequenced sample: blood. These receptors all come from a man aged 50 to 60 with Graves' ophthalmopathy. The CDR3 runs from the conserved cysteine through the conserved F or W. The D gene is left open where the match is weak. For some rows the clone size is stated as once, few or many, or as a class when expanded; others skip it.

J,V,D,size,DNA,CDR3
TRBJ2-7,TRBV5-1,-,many,TGCGCCAGCAGCTTGGCCGCGGGGCGAGCCTACGAGCAGTACTTC,CASSLAAGRAYEQYF
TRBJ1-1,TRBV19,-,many,TGTGCCAGTACCCCGAGGGGGGAGGGAATGAACACTGAAGCTTTCTTT,CASTPRGEGMNTEAFF
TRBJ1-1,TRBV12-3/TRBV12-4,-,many,TGTGCCAGCACCCCGGACAGTTTCGGGATCACTGAAGCTTTCTTT,CASTPDSFGITEAFF
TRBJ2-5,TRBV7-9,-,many,TGTGCCAGCACCCTTAGGTCCGGTCAGCGACAAGAGACCCAGTACTTC,CASTLRSGQRQETQYF
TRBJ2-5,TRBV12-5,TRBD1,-,TGTGCTAGTGGTTTGGGTATGGGACAGCAAGAGACCCAGTACTTC,CASGLGMGQQETQYF
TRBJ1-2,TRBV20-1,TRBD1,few,TGCAGTGTCGAGGGACAGTATGGCTACACCTTC,CSVEGQYGYTF
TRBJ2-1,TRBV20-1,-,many,TGCAGTGCTAGTCGGCTTGAATCCTACAATGAGCAGTTCTTC,CSASRLESYNEQFF
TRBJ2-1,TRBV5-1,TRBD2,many,TGCGCCAGCAGCTTGGAAGCGGGAGACCGCAATGAGCAGTTCTTC,CASSLEAGDRNEQFF
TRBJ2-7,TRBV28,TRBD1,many,TGTGCCAGCAGTTCGGGACAGGGGGACGAGCAGTACTTC,CASSSGQGDEQYF
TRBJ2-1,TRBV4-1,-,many,TGCGCCAGCAGCCAAGAGAGGACAGTTAGTGAGCAGTTCTTC,CASSQERTVSEQFF
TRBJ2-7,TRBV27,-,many,TGTGCCAGCAGTTTAGGGGGAATCGGTCCCTACGAGCAGTACTTC,CASSLGGIGPYEQYF
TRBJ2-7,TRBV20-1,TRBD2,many,TGCAGTGCTGAGGGGGGGCTAGCGGGAGTGGCGTATGGCGAGCAGTACTTC,CSAEGGLAGVAYGEQYF
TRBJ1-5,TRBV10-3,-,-,TGTGCCATCAGTGAGACAGGACGCAATCAGCCCCAGCATTTT,CAISETGRNQPQHF
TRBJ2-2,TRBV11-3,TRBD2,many,TGTGCCAGCAGCTGGGACAGAGGGACTAGCGGGTACACCGGGGAGCTGTTTTTT,CASSWDRGTSGYTGELFF
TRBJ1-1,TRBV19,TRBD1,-,TGTGCCAGTAGTCCGCAGGGGGCAGGCGCCACTGAAGCTTTCTTT,CASSPQGAGATEAFF
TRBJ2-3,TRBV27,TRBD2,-,TGTGCCAGCAGTTTCGGGGGGGCAGGGGATACGCAGTATTTT,CASSFGGAGDTQYF
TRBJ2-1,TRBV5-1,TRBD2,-,TGCGCCAGCAGCTTGAGTGGTGCGGGAGGGAACAATGAGCAGTTCTTC,CASSLSGAGGNNEQFF
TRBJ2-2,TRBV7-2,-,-,TGTGCCAGCAGCTTATTGGGCCGGAACACCGGGGAGCTGTTTTTT,CASSLLGRNTGELFF
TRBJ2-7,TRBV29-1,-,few,TGCAGCGCCAGTCCGGCAGGGAGGTACGAGCAGTACTTC,CSASPAGRYEQYF
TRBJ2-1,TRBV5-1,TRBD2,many,TGCGCCAGCAGCTTGGGTCCTAGCGGGACGTACAATGAGCAGTTCTTC,CASSLGPSGTYNEQFF
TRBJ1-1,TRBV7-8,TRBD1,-,TGTGCCAGCAGCAACCACAGGGGTACTGAAGCTTTCTTT,CASSNHRGTEAFF
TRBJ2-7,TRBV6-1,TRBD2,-,TGTGCCAGCAAGGCGGGAGCCTACGAGCAGTGCTTC,CASKAGAYEQCF
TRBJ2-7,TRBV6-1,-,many,TGTGCCAGCAGTCGCGAATACTCCTACGAGCAGTACTTC,CASSREYSYEQYF
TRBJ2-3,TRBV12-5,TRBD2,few,TGTGCTAGTGGATCTAGCGGTAGGGATACGCAGTATTTT,CASGSSGRDTQYF
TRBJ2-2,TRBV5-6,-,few,TGTGCCAGCAGCCCCGAGGGGGGTTCGAACACCGGGGAGCTGTTTTTT,CASSPEGGSNTGELFF
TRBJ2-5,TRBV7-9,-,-,TGTGCCAGCAGCTTAGTCGGAGAAGGGGGGCAAGAGACCCAGTACTTC,CASSLVGEGGQETQYF
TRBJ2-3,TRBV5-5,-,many,TGTGCCAGCAGCTTGGATGGGGATCGCACAGATACGCAGTATTTT,CASSLDGDRTDTQYF
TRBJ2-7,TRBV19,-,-,TGTGCCACCAGAGAGGGCCCCGAGCAGTACTTC,CATREGPEQYF
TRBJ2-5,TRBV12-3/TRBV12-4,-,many,TGTGCCAGCAGTTTACCTCTAGAGACCCAGTACTTC,CASSLPLETQYF
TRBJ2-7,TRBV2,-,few,TGTGCCAGCAGTGACCAGACAGGATCGAACTACGAGCAGTACTTC,CASSDQTGSNYEQYF
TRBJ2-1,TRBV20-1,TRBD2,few,TGCAGTGCGAGTCCCCCCCTAGCGGGCAATGAGCAGTTCTTC,CSASPPLAGNEQFF
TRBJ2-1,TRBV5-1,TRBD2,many,TGCGCCAGCAGCTTGCAAGGACTAGCGGGAGTTTCCTACAATGAGCAGTTCTTC,CASSLQGLAGVSYNEQFF
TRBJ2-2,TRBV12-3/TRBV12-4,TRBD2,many,TGTGCCAGCAGTCCGAGGCTAGCGGGAGGTATCGGGGAGCTGTTTTTT,CASSPRLAGGIGELFF
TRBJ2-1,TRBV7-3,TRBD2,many,TGTGCCAGCAGCGCGAGGGCTAGTGTGGGGACTAGCGGTAGCTCCTACAATGAGCAGTTCTTC,CASSARASVGTSGSSYNEQFF
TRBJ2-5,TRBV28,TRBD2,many,TGTGCCAGCAGTAACCTAGCGGGACCCCAAGAGACCCAGTACTTC,CASSNLAGPQETQYF
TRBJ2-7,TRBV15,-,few,TGTGCCACCAGCATCGGGAGTTCCTACGAGCAGTACTTC,CATSIGSSYEQYF
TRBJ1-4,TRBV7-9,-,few,TGTGCCAGCAGCTCGCCCCAAACATCCCTTGAAAAACTGTTTTTT,CASSSPQTSLEKLFF